Listed below are T cell receptor beta chains from one sample, sequenced in a study of blood T cell repertoires in COVID-19. The repertoire was sequenced with immunoSEQ multiplex PCR; TCRdb's copy has only in-frame clones and lacks some. This table holds approximately 98,000 clones, about 81% found once. The sequencing input was peripheral blood. Receptors were obtained from a man at least 80 years old with acute or convalescent COVID-19. Each CDR3 is given with its conserved first and last residue. The D gene is left open where the match is weak. Size is omitted from some rows. Given values are once, few, many or a class for expanded clones.

J gene,clone size,V gene,D gene,CDR3 DNA,CDR3 protein
TRBJ2-3,few,TRBV11-2,.,TGTGCCAGCAGCTCCGCTAGCGTATCTAGCACAGATACGCAGTATTTT,CASSSASVSSTDTQYF
TRBJ2-2,.,TRBV5-5,TRBD1,TGTGCCAGCAGCTTGTCTCCGGGACAGGGGACCGGGGAGCTGTTTTTT,CASSLSPGQGTGELFF
TRBJ1-1,.,TRBV7-9,TRBD1,TGTGCCAGCAGGGACCGGACAGGGAGTGAAGCTTTCTTT,CASRDRTGSEAFF
TRBJ2-7,.,TRBV6-5,TRBD2,TGTGCCAGCATGATAGCGGGAGGGCCTTTTGCCGAGCAGTACTTC,CASMIAGGPFAEQYF
TRBJ1-6,.,TRBV7-9,TRBD1,TGTGCCAGCAGCCTCGTGGACAGGGCGGCCGGCGATTCACCCCTCCACTTT,CASSLVDRAAGDSPLHF
TRBJ2-5,.,TRBV9,.,TGTGCCAGCAGCCGACTGGAAGAGACCCAGTACTTC,CASSRLEETQYF
TRBJ1-2,few,TRBV4-3,.,TGCGCCAGCAGCCAAGATACAGGGTGGGGCTACACCTTC,CASSQDTGWGYTF
TRBJ1-1,.,TRBV6-5,TRBD1,TGTGCCAGCAGAGGGACAGGAAAAGGGACTGAAGCTTTCTTT,CASRGTGKGTEAFF
TRBJ1-2,.,TRBV5-6,.,TGTGCCAGCAGCTTGAGTTCAGGGCGGAGATCCTATGGCTACACCTTC,CASSLSSGRRSYGYTF
TRBJ2-5,.,TRBV30,TRBD1,TGTGCCTGGAGCCAAACAACAGGGGGCCTAGAGACCCAGTACTTC,CAWSQTTGGLETQYF
TRBJ1-1,few,TRBV4-3,.,TGCGCCAGCAGCCAAGACGGGGGTTTGAACACTGAAGCTTTCTTT,CASSQDGGLNTEAFF
TRBJ1-5,.,TRBV28,.,TGTGCCAGCAGTCCATCCTGGGAGGCCCAGCATTTT,CASSPSWEAQHF
TRBJ1-6,.,TRBV30,.,TGTGCCTGCTCTAAGGGGGTACCTCGACCCCTCCACTTT,CACSKGVPRPLHF
TRBJ2-5,.,TRBV5-1,.,TGCGCCAGCAGACCTAGACAGCCCCAAGAGACCCAGTACTTC,CASRPRQPQETQYF
TRBJ1-1,.,TRBV7-9,.,TGTGCCAGCAGCTTACGGGGGTTATCCGAAGAAGCTTTCTTT,CASSLRGLSEEAFF
TRBJ1-2,.,TRBV2,.,TGTGCCAGCAGTACTGATGGGGCGGTTGGGGCTGGCTACACCTTC,CASSTDGAVGAGYTF
TRBJ1-1,once,TRBV4-3,.,TGCGCCAGCAGCCAAGAATACGGAGGGAAGACTGAAGCTTTCTTT,CASSQEYGGKTEAFF
TRBJ2-2,.,TRBV5-1,.,TGCGCCAGCAGCTTGTCTTACACCGGGGAGCTGTTTTTT,CASSLSYTGELFF
TRBJ1-4,.,TRBV4-3,TRBD1,TGCGCCAGCACCGCCGGGACAGGGGGTGTAGCGGGGGAAAAACTGTTTTTT,CASTAGTGGVAGEKLFF
TRBJ2-5,.,TRBV18,TRBD1,TGTGCCAGCTCCCCAGAGACAGGGGCAGAGACCCAGTACTTC,CASSPETGAETQYF
TRBJ1-5,.,TRBV5-6,.,TGTGCCAGCAGCTTGAAGTGGGCAGGGAATCAGCCCCAGCATTTT,CASSLKWAGNQPQHF
TRBJ1-4,once,TRBV5-8,.,TGTGCCAGCAGCTTTGGAGGGAAGCGTAATGAAAAACTGTTTTTT,CASSFGGKRNEKLFF
TRBJ2-7,few,TRBV2,TRBD2,TGTGCCAGCTATCTAGCGGGAGTCGAAAACGAGCAGTACTTC,CASYLAGVENEQYF
TRBJ1-6,.,TRBV4-3,.,TGCGCCAGCAGCCAAGAATGGACAGAGAATTCACCCCTCCACTTT,CASSQEWTENSPLHF
TRBJ1-1,.,TRBV2,TRBD1,TGTGCCAGCAGTGCCCGGACAGGGATGGACACTGAAGCTTTCTTT,CASSARTGMDTEAFF
TRBJ1-5,few,TRBV3-1/TRBV3-2,.,TGTGCCAGCAGCCCCGTGGGGAGTCAGCCCCAGCATTTT,CASSPVGSQPQHF
TRBJ1-5,.,TRBV29-1,.,TGCAGCGTTGGGGTCCTTCCGGGACAGCCCCAGCATTTT,CSVGVLPGQPQHF
TRBJ1-1,.,TRBV7-2,TRBD1,TGTGCCAGCAGCTTGAGGGGGCGGGACACTGAAGCTTTCTTT,CASSLRGRDTEAFF
TRBJ1-3,once,TRBV6-5,.,TGTGCCAGCAGTTACGAGCTCCGCTCTGGAAACACCATATATTTT,CASSYELRSGNTIYF
TRBJ2-5,.,TRBV28,TRBD1,TGTGCCAGCGCAGAGACAGGGAAAGAGACCCAGTACTTC,CASAETGKETQYF
TRBJ1-2,once,TRBV7-9,.,TGTGCCAGCAGCTTAGCGTCAGGGGCCAATGGCTACACCTTC,CASSLASGANGYTF
TRBJ1-5,few,TRBV12-5,.,TGTGCTAGTGCCCCAGGGGCTCGCAATCAGCCCCAGCATTTT,CASAPGARNQPQHF
TRBJ2-7,.,TRBV10-1,.,TGCGCCAGCATAAGACAGGACCACTACGAGCAGTACTTC,CASIRQDHYEQYF
TRBJ2-5,.,TRBV7-2,TRBD1,TGTGCCAGCAGCCCGACAGGGATCGAGACCCAGTACTTC,CASSPTGIETQYF
TRBJ2-1,.,TRBV28,.,TGTGCCAGCAGGAAACAGGGCTCCTACAATGAGCAGTTCTTC,CASRKQGSYNEQFF
TRBJ1-5,.,TRBV4-1,.,TGCGCCAGCAGCCAAGTCGGGGGGCGGATTGGTTTAAGCAATCAGCCCCAGCATTTT,CASSQVGGRIGLSNQPQHF
TRBJ1-1,.,TRBV28,.,TGTGCCAGCAGTTCAGGGAACACTGAAGCTTTCTTT,CASSSGNTEAFF
TRBJ1-5,.,TRBV15,.,TGTGCCACCAGCAGAGGTCCTAATCAGCCCCAGCATTTT,CATSRGPNQPQHF
TRBJ1-6,.,TRBV6-5,.,TGTGCCAGCAGGCCCGACAGCGTGGGGAATTCACCCCTCCACTTT,CASRPDSVGNSPLHF
TRBJ2-1,.,TRBV5-1,.,TGCGCCAGCAAAGAGTCCACCCCTGACAATGAGCAGTTCTTC,CASKESTPDNEQFF
TRBJ2-1,.,TRBV29-1,TRBD2,TGCAGCGTCCGACTAGCGCGAAGTCTCAATGAGCAGTTCTTC,CSVRLARSLNEQFF
TRBJ1-1,.,TRBV5-4,.,TGTGCCAGCAGCCCCGCGACAGGATTGAACACTGAAGCTTTCTTT,CASSPATGLNTEAFF